This is a list of T cell receptor beta chains from one sample in a study of shared clonotypes between healthy human individuals. Assay used: immunoSEQ multiplex PCR; TCRdb lists only in-frame clones, some missing. The top ten hold over 1.5% of the sample, which has 780,000 or so clones, approximately 77% seen once. Sequencing input: memory CD4+ T cells sorted from blood. Receptor source: a woman in her twenties or thirties in good health. CDR3s include the opening cysteine and the closing phenylalanine or tryptophan.

V	J	CDR3
TRBV4-1	TRBJ2-7	CASSQAAYPTGEQYF
TRBV7-2	TRBJ2-3	CASTLAVSTDTQYF
TRBV4-1	TRBJ2-7	CASSQARGHTEYEQYF
TRBV2	TRBJ1-2	CASSADSYGYTF
TRBV2	TRBJ2-7	CASRRRELDYEQYF
TRBV6-5	TRBJ2-7	CASSYSRQGGHEQYF
TRBV11-2	TRBJ2-7	CASSLRGTSGRGEQYF
TRBV2	TRBJ1-1	CASSVGTVRNTEAFF
TRBV5-1	TRBJ2-7	CASSSNTNSYEQYF
TRBV28	TRBJ2-3	CASSLALAGGHTQYF
TRBV2	TRBJ1-5	CASSRTGQNNQPQHF
TRBV6-5	TRBJ2-1	CASRDYGGRNEQFF
TRBV28	TRBJ2-3	CASSSGATGPDTQYF
TRBV5-1	TRBJ2-2	CASSLLAGVMELFF
TRBV2	TRBJ2-1	CASNAPGRDRGNEQFF
TRBV6-6	TRBJ2-5	CASSYRQLGGETQYF
TRBV2	TRBJ2-5	CASSRNRRGLGETQYF
TRBV15	TRBJ2-4	CATSRDRRRGAKNIQYF
TRBV5-1	TRBJ2-5	CASSLGGSQETQYF
TRBV7-8	TRBJ1-2	CASSEGGRDGYTF
TRBV4-2	TRBJ2-7	CASSVTGAYEQYF
TRBV28	TRBJ2-3	CASITGGSPSTDTQYF
TRBV7-2	TRBJ1-1	CASSSQRETEAFF
TRBV7-8	TRBJ1-1	CASSLADTVAGTEAFF
TRBV29-1	TRBJ2-7	CSVQLAGGSYEQYF
TRBV28	TRBJ1-1	CASSPVRVLSAFF
TRBV30	TRBJ2-5	CAWSNRPGETQYF
TRBV28	TRBJ1-2	CASSPTLQGLYGYTF
TRBV5-1	TRBJ2-7	CASSPEGVRRGPGEQYF
TRBV6-5	TRBJ1-1	CASSYSYRGRLAEAFF
TRBV5-1	TRBJ1-4	CASSLDGTNEKLFF
TRBV7-9	TRBJ2-5	CASSPAPGQETQYF
TRBV15	TRBJ2-5	CATSRGSGREETQYF
TRBV18	TRBJ2-5	CASSPRGAETQYF
TRBV6-6	TRBJ2-7	CASSVGGYEQYF
TRBV9	TRBJ1-5	CASSVGGRADQPQHF
TRBV11-2	TRBJ2-7	CASSPIQGSYEQYF
TRBV4-1	TRBJ1-4	CASSQDRAHNEKLFF
TRBV5-1	TRBJ1-2	CASSLPSLDGYTF
TRBV5-1	TRBJ2-2	CASSKAAGGANTGELFF
TRBV5-8	TRBJ2-5	CASTPGRGETQYF
TRBV15	TRBJ2-2	CATSRSLARESGELFF
TRBV5-1	TRBJ2-7	CASSGGNRYEQYF
TRBV6-5	TRBJ2-4	CASSYGSQGGYIQYF
TRBV28	TRBJ2-7	CASSRPGGSSYEQYF
TRBV5-1	TRBJ1-5	CASSLDGEGNQPQHF
TRBV7-9	TRBJ2-7	CASSPGDGGFYEQYF
TRBV18	TRBJ2-3	CASSPPGLSDTQYF
TRBV6-1	TRBJ1-1	CASRSDQGDTEAFF
TRBV28	TRBJ1-2	CASRRAGALSYGYTF
TRBV4-1	TRBJ2-7	CASSQDGGGRGRIEEQYF
TRBV6-6	TRBJ2-5	CASSLLAGVQETQYF
TRBV5-4	TRBJ2-2	CASSLGGRGTGELFF
TRBV7-6	TRBJ2-7	CASSSRTGKGDEQYF
TRBV5-1	TRBJ1-3	CASSSQGVPSGNTIYF
TRBV2	TRBJ2-2	CASSFYRANTGELFF
TRBV6-5	TRBJ2-3	CASSRQGSDTQYF
TRBV2	TRBJ2-7	CASKYSYEQYF
TRBV28	TRBJ2-4	CASSPPRDLAKNIQYF